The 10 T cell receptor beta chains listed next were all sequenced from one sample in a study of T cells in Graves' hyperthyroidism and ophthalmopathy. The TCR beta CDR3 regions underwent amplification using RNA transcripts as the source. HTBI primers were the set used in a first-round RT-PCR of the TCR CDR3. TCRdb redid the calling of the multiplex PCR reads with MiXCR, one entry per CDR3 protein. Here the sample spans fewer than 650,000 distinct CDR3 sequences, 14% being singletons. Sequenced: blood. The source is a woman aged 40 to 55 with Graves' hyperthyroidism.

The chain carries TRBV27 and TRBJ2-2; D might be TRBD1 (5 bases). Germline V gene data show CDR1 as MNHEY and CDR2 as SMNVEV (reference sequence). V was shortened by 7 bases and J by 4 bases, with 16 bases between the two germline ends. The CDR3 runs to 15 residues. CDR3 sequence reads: CASNYRRVGTGELFF. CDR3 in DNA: TGTGCCAGCAATTACAGGAGAGTCGGCACCGGGGAGCTGTTTTTT.

The CDR3 coding sequence is TGTGCTAGTGGTGATTGGGATGAGCAGTTCTTC. Translating it yields CASGDWDEQFF. The chain employs TRBV12-5 and TRBJ2-1; no clear D gene. V lost 5 bases and J 8 bases, leaving 7 bases between the germline ends. Per the germline V gene, CDR1 is LGHNT and CDR2 is FRNRAP. This CDR3 is 11 amino acids long.

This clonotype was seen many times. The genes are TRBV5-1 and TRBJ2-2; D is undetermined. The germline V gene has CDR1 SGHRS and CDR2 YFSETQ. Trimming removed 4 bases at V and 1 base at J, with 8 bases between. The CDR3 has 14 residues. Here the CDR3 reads CASSVRMNTGELFF. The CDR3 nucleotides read TGCGCCAGCAGCGTCAGGATGAACACCGGGGAGCTGTTTTTT.

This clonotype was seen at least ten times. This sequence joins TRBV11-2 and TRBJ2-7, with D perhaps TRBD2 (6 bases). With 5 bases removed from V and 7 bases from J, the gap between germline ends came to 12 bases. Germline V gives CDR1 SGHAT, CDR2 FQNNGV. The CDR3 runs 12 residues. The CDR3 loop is CASSGGAAEQYF. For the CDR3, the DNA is TGTGCCAGCAGCGGAGGGGCAGCAGAGCAGTACTTC.

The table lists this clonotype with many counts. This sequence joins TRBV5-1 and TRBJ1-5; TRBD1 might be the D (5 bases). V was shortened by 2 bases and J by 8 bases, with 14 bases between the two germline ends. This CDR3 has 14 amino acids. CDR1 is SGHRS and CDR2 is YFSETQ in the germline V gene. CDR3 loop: CASSFGASGEPQHF. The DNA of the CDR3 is TGCGCCAGCAGCTTTGGGGCATCTGGAGAGCCCCAGCATTTT.

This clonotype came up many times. This CDR3 is CSARAGGVSEQFF. In nucleotides, the CDR3 is TGCAGTGCTAGAGCGGGAGGGGTATCTGAGCAGTTCTTC. This chain uses TRBV20-1 with TRBJ2-1; 8 bases fit TRBD2. The J segment lost 9 bases and the V segment lost 1 base, leaving 5 bases of the junction unmatched. This CDR3 is built from 13 residues. The germline gives CDR1 DFQATT, CDR2 SNEGSKA (reference sequence).

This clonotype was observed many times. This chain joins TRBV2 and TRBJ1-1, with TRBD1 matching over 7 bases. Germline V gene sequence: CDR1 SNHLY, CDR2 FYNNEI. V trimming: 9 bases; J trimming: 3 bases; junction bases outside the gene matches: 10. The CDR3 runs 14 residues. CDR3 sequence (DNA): TGTGCCAGGGGGGCCGGGACAGAATACACTGAAGCTTTCTTT. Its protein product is CARGAGTEYTEAFF.

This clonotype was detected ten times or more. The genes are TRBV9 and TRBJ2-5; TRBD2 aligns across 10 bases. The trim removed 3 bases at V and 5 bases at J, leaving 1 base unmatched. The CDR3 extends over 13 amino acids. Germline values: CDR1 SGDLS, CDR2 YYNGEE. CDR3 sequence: CASSATSGETQYF. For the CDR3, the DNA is TGTGCCAGCAGCGCGACTAGCGGGGAGACCCAGTACTTC. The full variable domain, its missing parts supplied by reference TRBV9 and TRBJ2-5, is DSGVTQTPKHLITATGQRVTLRCSPRSGDLSVYWYQQSLDQGLQFLIQYYNGEERAKGNILERFSAQQFPDLHSELNLSSLELGDSALYFCASSATSGETQYFGPGTRLLVL.

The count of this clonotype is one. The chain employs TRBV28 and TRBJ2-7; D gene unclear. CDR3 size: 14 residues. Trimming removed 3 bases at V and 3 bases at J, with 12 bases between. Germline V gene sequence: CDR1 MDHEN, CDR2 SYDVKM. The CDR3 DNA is TGTGCCAGCAGTTTGTTAAGCAGGCACTACGAGCAGTACTTC. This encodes CASSLLSRHYEQYF.

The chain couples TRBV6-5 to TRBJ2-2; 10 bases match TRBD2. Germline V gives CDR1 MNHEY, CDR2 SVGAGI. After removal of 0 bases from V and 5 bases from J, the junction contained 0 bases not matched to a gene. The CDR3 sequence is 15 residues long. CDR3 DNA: TGTGCCAGCAGTTACTCGACTAGCGGGACCGGGGAGCTGTTTTTT. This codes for CASSYSTSGTGELFF.